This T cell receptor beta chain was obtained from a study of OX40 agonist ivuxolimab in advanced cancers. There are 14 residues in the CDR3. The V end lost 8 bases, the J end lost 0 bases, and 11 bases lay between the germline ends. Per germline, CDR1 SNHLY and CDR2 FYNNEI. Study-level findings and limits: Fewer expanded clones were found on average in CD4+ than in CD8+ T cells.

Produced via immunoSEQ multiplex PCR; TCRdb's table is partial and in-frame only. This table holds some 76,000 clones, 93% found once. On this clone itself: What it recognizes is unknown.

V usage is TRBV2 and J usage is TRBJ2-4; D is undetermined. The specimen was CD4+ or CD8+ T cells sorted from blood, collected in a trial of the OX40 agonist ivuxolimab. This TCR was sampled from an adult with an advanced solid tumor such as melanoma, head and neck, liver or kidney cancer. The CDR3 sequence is CASFGFLAKNIQYF. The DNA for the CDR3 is TGTGCCAGCTTTGGATTCCTAGCCAAAAACATTCAGTACTTC. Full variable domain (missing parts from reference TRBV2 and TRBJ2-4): EPEVTQTPSHQVTQMGQEVILRCVPISNHLYFYWYRQILGQKVEFLVSFYNNEISEKSEIFDDQFSVERPDGSNFTLKIRSTKLEDSAMYFCASFGFLAKNIQYFGAGTRLSVL.